The table lists the clone carrying this T cell receptor (beta chain) with a few counts. Its cognate antigen is unknown. The data were obtained in a study of radiotherapy plus CTLA-4 blockade in lung cancer. Study-level information: For 15% to 20% of patients, objective responses occurred, and around 34% had disease control.

Trimming cost V 3 bases and J 5 bases; bases outside gene matches: 5. The CDR3 is 15 amino acids. Germline V lookup: CDR1 SGDLS, CDR2 YYNGEE. Findings and caveats of the study: Expansion in blood of tumor-derived TCR clones was seen after radiotherapy plus ipilimumab. Among reported predictors of response, early blood T cell clone dynamics with interferon-beta performed best.

The data were produced by immunoSEQ multiplex PCR, yet TCRdb's version contains in-frame clones alone and is incomplete. The sample carries 20,000 to 25,000 clones, approximately 70% recorded once. The J gene is TRBJ2-7, the V gene TRBV9, with TRBD2 identical over 13 bases. Sequencing used peripheral blood, obtained from a patient treated with radiotherapy plus ipilimumab. This sequence was found in a human donor with non-small cell lung cancer who had stable disease on radiotherapy plus ipilimumab. The CDR3 is CASSATSGRGNEQYF. The CDR3 DNA reads TGTGCCAGCAGCGCCACTAGCGGGAGGGGAAACGAGCAGTACTTC.